These 2 T cell receptor beta chains originate from one sample sequenced in a study of blood T cell repertoires in COVID-19. Libraries were prepared by immunoSEQ multiplex PCR; TCRdb keeps only in-frame clonotypes and omits some of them. The repertoire holds tens of thousands of clones, roughly 89% seen once, with under 7.5% in the top ten. The sequencing input was peripheral blood. The origin of the receptors is a woman between 55 and 75 years old with COVID-19, enrolled during active disease.

This sequence joins TRBV19 and TRBJ2-3; 9 bases are shared with TRBD2. V was pared by 8 bases and J by 0 bases, with 3 bases of the junction left unmatched. The CDR3 runs 14 residues. Per the germline V gene, CDR1 is LNHDA and CDR2 is SQIVND (reference sequence). DNA of the CDR3: TGTGCCAGTTCTAGCGGGGCTAGCACAGATACGCAGTATTTT. As protein: CASSSGASTDTQYF.

The rearrangement uses TRBV20-1 and TRBJ1-1; the D is unclear. CDR3 length: 10 amino acids. Per the germline V gene, CDR1 is DFQATT and CDR2 is SNEGSKA (reference sequence). Trimming left V 3 bases short and J 11 bases short, with 10 bases between. In nucleotides, the CDR3 is TGCAGTGCTAGCGCGGAGGAGGCTTTCTTT. Protein: CSASAEEAFF.